Below are 32 T cell receptor beta chains sequenced from a single sample in a study of blood T cell repertoires in COVID-19. TCRdb's table, derived via immunoSEQ multiplex PCR, lists solely in-frame clones and lacks some. The sample lists fewer than 200,000 clones; roughly 90% were seen once. The sequenced material came from peripheral blood. Source of these receptors: a man aged 30-40 years with COVID-19, enrolled during active disease.

V usage is TRBV29-1 and J usage is TRBJ2-3; 12 positions agree with TRBD2. This CDR3 contains 18 residues. V shed 0 bases and J 10 bases; nucleotides not matched to a gene: 17. From germline, CDR1 is SQVTM and CDR2 ANQGSEA. The DNA of the CDR3 is TGCAGCGTTGAAGACCTGAAGGGGCTAGCGGGAGGGCCCGGTGCGCAGTATTTT. Its protein product is CSVEDLKGLAGGPGAQYF.

The chain combines TRBV25-1 with TRBJ2-2, with D tentatively TRBD1 (6 bases). CDR1 and CDR2 (germline): MGHDK, SYGVNS. The V and J ends lost 4 bases and 4 bases respectively, with 7 bases between them. This CDR3 has 13 amino acids. CDR3 sequence (DNA): TGTGCCAGCAGTGCGACAGGCACCGGGGAGCTGTTTTTT. Translated, it gives CASSATGTGELFF.

The genes are TRBV6-5 and TRBJ1-2, with a tentative D call TRBD1 (6 bases). Trimming removed 2 bases at V and 3 bases at J, with 10 bases between. The length of the CDR3 is 14 residues. Germline-derived CDR1 and CDR2 are MNHEY and SVGAGI. The CDR3 is CASSYMAGDYGYTF. In DNA form, the CDR3 reads TGTGCCAGCAGTTACATGGCAGGGGACTATGGCTACACCTTC.

This clone was seen once. V gene TRBV2 combines with J gene TRBJ1-4; tentative D call: TRBD1 (5 bases). Germline V lookup: CDR1 SNHLY, CDR2 FYNNEI. The V and J ends lost 8 bases and 7 bases respectively, with 8 bases between them. This CDR3 is 11 amino acids long. The CDR3 sequence is CASDDSEKLFF. The CDR3 DNA follows: TGTGCCAGCGACGACAGTGAAAAACTGTTTTTT.

This chain uses TRBV2 with TRBJ1-1, with D uncertain. The CDR3 length is 11 residues. In germline, CDR1 is SNHLY, CDR2 FYNNEI. The V end lost 8 bases, the J end lost 4 bases, and 8 bases lay between the germline ends. CDR3: CASPPGTEAFF. The CDR3 nucleotides are TGTGCCAGCCCCCCCGGCACTGAAGCTTTCTTT.

V gene TRBV5-1 combines with J gene TRBJ1-4; 8 nucleotides agree with TRBD1. The CDR3 sequence is 16 residues long. Per germline, CDR1 SGHRS and CDR2 YFSETQ. Trimming removed 0 bases from V and 4 bases from J; junction bases left unmatched: 5. CDR3 coding DNA: TGCGCCAGCAGCTTGGAAGCAGGGGGCTATAATGAAAAACTGTTTTTT. Translation gives CASSLEAGGYNEKLFF.

J is TRBJ2-7 and V is TRBV28; a weak D match, TRBD2 (6 bases). The CDR3 is 13 residues long. The germline gives CDR1 MDHEN, CDR2 SYDVKM. The germline V and J ends were trimmed by 4 bases and 5 bases, with 12 bases remaining between them. CDR3: CASSYPGLDEQYF. CDR3 DNA sequence: TGTGCCAGCAGTTACCCGGGACTGGACGAGCAGTACTTC. The entire variable domain, with the rest obtained from reference TRBV28 and TRBJ2-7, is as follows: DVKVTQSSRYLVKRTGEKVFLECVQDMDHENMFWYRQDPGLGLRLIYFSYDVKMKEKGDIPEGYSVSREKKERFSLILESASTNQTSMYLCASSYPGLDEQYFGPGTRLTVT.

V gene TRBV7-9 combines with J gene TRBJ2-5, with D perhaps TRBD1 (6 bases). Germline V CDR1 and CDR2: SEHNR, FQNEAQ (reference sequence). The CDR3 consists of 15 residues. The ends were cut back, 5 bases at V and 2 bases at J, with 15 bases in the middle. CDR3 residues: CASSTQGLGQETQYF. The CDR3 coding sequence is TGTGCCAGCAGCACGCAGGGGCTGGGGCAAGAGACCCAGTACTTC.

CDR3 bases: TGTGCCAGCAGTCGGGACACCCTGGGAGGCTACACCTTC. Its translation: CASSRDTLGGYTF. V gene TRBV6-2 or TRBV6-3 combines with J gene TRBJ1-2, with a weak D call TRBD1 (6 bases). The CDR3 consists of 13 residues. Germline V gene lookup returns CDR1 MNHEY and CDR2 SVGEGT. The V end lost 5 bases, the J end lost 8 bases, and 15 bases lay between the germline ends.

The count of this clone is one. The chain links TRBV19 to TRBJ1-1, with TRBD1 as a possible D gene (6 bases). Deletions cut 3 bases from V and 4 bases from J, with 12 bases between. Germline V CDR1 and CDR2: LNHDA, SQIVND (reference sequence). The CDR3 consists of 14 residues. The CDR3 DNA is TGTGCCAGTAGTATTGGGGCAGGGGTCACTGAAGCTTTCTTT. Protein: CASSIGAGVTEAFF.

The rearrangement joins TRBV3-1 (or the pseudogene TRBV3-2) to TRBJ1-5; 9 bases map to TRBD1. V lost 3 bases, J lost 5 bases, and 17 bases stayed unmatched. This CDR3 spans 19 amino acids. The V gene's germline CDR1 is LGHDT and CDR2 YNNKEL (reference sequence). CDR3 nucleotides: TGTGCCAGCAGCCATGCCTCCTTGGGACAGGGAAAGGGCGATCAGCCCCAGCATTTT. This encodes CASSHASLGQGKGDQPQHF.

The chain carries TRBV19 and TRBJ2-7; 7 bases line up with TRBD1. J was trimmed by 1 base and V by 5 bases; bases with no gene match: 5. The length of the CDR3 is 14 residues. Germline V gene sequence: CDR1 LNHDA, CDR2 SQIVND (reference sequence). The CDR3 DNA reads as TGTGCCAGTAGTTACAGGGGATCTTCCTACGAGCAGTACTTC. Translating gives CASSYRGSSYEQYF.

This chain links TRBV4-3 with TRBJ1-1; D unresolved. Trimming removed 3 bases from V and 3 bases from J, with 26 bases in between. The CDR3 sequence is 19 residues long. Germline V gene sequence: CDR1 LGHNA, CDR2 YSLEER. Here the CDR3 DNA reads TGCGCCAGCAGCCAGAGGGCGCAGATCTTAGGGCGGGAGGACACTGAAGCTTTCTTT. Translated, it gives CASSQRAQILGREDTEAFF.

V gene TRBV4-2 combines with J gene TRBJ2-1; 8 nucleotides align to TRBD2. The CDR3 runs 15 residues. V dropped 6 bases and J dropped 0; count of bases not matched to a gene: 4. Germline V CDR1 and CDR2: LGHNA, YNFKEQ. The CDR3 is CASRVAGSSYNEQFF. The CDR3 DNA follows: TGTGCCAGCAGGGTAGCGGGGAGCTCCTACAATGAGCAGTTCTTC.

This clone has only a few counts. This sequence joins TRBV29-1 and TRBJ2-3; 10 nucleotides match TRBD2. The germline CDR1 and CDR2 sequences are SQVTM and ANQGSEA. The CDR3 runs to 14 residues. The V segment lost 4 bases and the J segment 4 bases; nucleotides outside the gene matches: 5. CDR3 DNA: TGCAGCGTTGTAGTACTAGCGGGGCCAGATACGCAGTATTTT. Translation gives CSVVVLAGPDTQYF.

The chain uses TRBV18 and TRBJ1-1; unclear D gene. V lost 0 bases and J 2 bases, leaving 7 bases between the germline ends. Germline V gene sequence: CDR1 KGHSH, CDR2 LQKENI. The CDR3 has 14 residues. The CDR3 DNA sequence: TGTGCCAGCTCACCACCTCGGGGTAACACTGAAGCTTTCTTT. Protein: CASSPPRGNTEAFF. Complete variable domain (other parts from reference TRBV18 and TRBJ1-1): NAGVMQNPRHLVRRRGQEARLRCSPMKGHSHVYWYRQLPEEGLKFMVYLQKENIIDESGMPKERFSAEFPKEGPSILRIQQVVRGDSAAYFCASSPPRGNTEAFFGQGTRLTVV.

The rearrangement links TRBV24-1 to TRBJ1-2; 7 positions match TRBD1. This CDR3 is 13 amino acids long. CDR1 KGHDR and CDR2 SFDVKD come from the germline V gene. After removal of 4 bases from V and 4 bases from J, the junction contained 2 bases not matched to a gene. CDR3 coding DNA: TGTGCCACCAGTGAAGGGGGCGGCTATGGCTACACCTTC. This gives the protein CATSEGGGYGYTF.

The chain combines TRBV19 with TRBJ2-7, with 8 bases identical to TRBD1. V shed 3 bases and J 1 base; nucleotides not matched to a gene: 5. The CDR3 spans 15 residues. Germline CDR1 and CDR2: LNHDA and SQIVND (reference sequence). The CDR3 here is CASSITGQDSYEQYF. DNA for the CDR3: TGTGCCAGTAGTATCACGGGACAGGATTCCTACGAGCAGTACTTC. Using reference TRBV19 and TRBJ2-7 for the parts outside the CDR3, the full variable domain is DGGITQSPKYLFRKEGQNVTLSCEQNLNHDAMYWYRQDPGQGLRLIYYSQIVNDFQKGDIAEGYSVSREKKESFPLTVTSAQKNPTAFYLCASSITGQDSYEQYFGPGTRLTVT.

This chain joins TRBV5-5 and TRBJ1-2; 8 nucleotides match TRBD1. V was pared by 4 bases and J by 4 bases, with 12 bases of the junction left unmatched. CDR3 length: 16 amino acids. Germline V gene data show CDR1 as SGHKS and CDR2 as YYEKEE (reference sequence). The CDR3 DNA reads as TGTGCCAGCAGCGATACCGGGACAGGTATTTTCTATGGCTACACCTTC. Its translation is CASSDTGTGIFYGYTF.

CDR3 DNA sequence: TGTGCCAGTAACTCGGTAGCGGAGGACACAGATACGCAGTATTTT. Translating gives CASNSVAEDTDTQYF. The genes are TRBV19 and TRBJ2-3, with TRBD2 as a possible D gene (6 bases). The length of the CDR3 is 15 residues. Germline V gives CDR1 LNHDA, CDR2 SQIVND (reference sequence). V lost 7 bases to trimming and J lost 2 bases, with 16 bases between them.

The chain couples TRBV6-5 to TRBJ2-1; D gene unclear. Looked up from germline, CDR1 is MNHEY and CDR2 is SVGAGI. This CDR3 comprises 13 residues. Trimming left V 0 bases short and J 9 bases short, with 9 bases between. The CDR3 DNA reads TGTGCCAGCAGTTACTCGGGTCGCGGTGAGCAGTTCTTC. It yields the protein CASSYSGRGEQFF.

CDR3: CAISASSGIYNEQFF. In nucleotides, the CDR3 is TGTGCCATCAGTGCTTCTAGCGGGATATACAATGAGCAGTTCTTC. This rearrangement joins TRBV10-3 to TRBJ2-1; TRBD2 agrees at 9 bases. Germline assignment: CDR1 ENHRY and CDR2 SYGVKD. After removal of 4 bases from V and 4 bases from J, the junction contained 5 bases not matched to a gene. The CDR3 runs to 15 residues.

The chain carries TRBV11-3 and TRBJ1-2; possible D gene TRBD1, 5 bases. Germline V gene data show CDR1 as SGHNT and CDR2 as YENEEA. V was cut by 0 bases and J by 4 bases, with 15 bases left in between. This CDR3 has 16 amino acids. The CDR3, as DNA: TGTGCCAGCAGCTTAGAAGGGACCTCCGGGGGCTATGGCTACACCTTC. This codes for CASSLEGTSGGYGYTF.

A single count supports this clone. V and J are TRBV27 and TRBJ1-2; the D is unclear. V was pared by 5 bases and J by 3 bases, with 19 bases between. Germline V lookup: CDR1 MNHEY, CDR2 SMNVEV (reference sequence). The CDR3 extends over 16 amino acids. The CDR3 sequence: CASSPDGLGVDYGYTF. CDR3 coding DNA: TGTGCCAGCAGTCCGGACGGACTTGGCGTGGACTATGGCTACACCTTC.

CDR3 nucleotide sequence: TGTGCCAGCAGTTTACGGGCTAGCGGGTTTACAGATACGCAGTATTTT. This encodes CASSLRASGFTDTQYF. This chain connects TRBV27 to TRBJ2-3; TRBD2 aligns across 8 bases. The length of the CDR3 is 16 residues. With V trimmed by 2 bases and J by 3 bases, 7 bases remained unmatched. CDR1 and CDR2 from the germline V gene are MNHEY and SMNVEV (reference sequence).

This clone was seen a single time. The rearrangement uses TRBV9 and TRBJ2-2; 8 bases fit TRBD1. Germline V lookup: CDR1 SGDLS, CDR2 YYNGEE. The CDR3 runs to 16 residues. The trim removed 0 bases at V and 2 bases at J, leaving 3 bases unmatched. CDR3 residues: CASSVAQGANTGELFF. The CDR3 DNA reads as TGTGCCAGCAGCGTAGCCCAGGGGGCCAACACCGGGGAGCTGTTTTTT.

This clone was detected once. The V and J genes are TRBV7-8 and TRBJ2-5, with D possibly TRBD1 on 5 matching bases. Trimming took 4 bases from V and 1 from J, leaving 10 bases between them. Germline CDR1 reads SGHVS; CDR2 reads FQNEAQ. The CDR3 contains 14 residues. CDR3 bases: TGTGCCAGCAGCTCACCCGACAGCCAAGAGACCCAGTACTTC. Protein product: CASSSPDSQETQYF.

The chain employs TRBV24-1 and TRBJ1-2; a possible D gene is TRBD1 (6 bases). Trimming cost V 4 bases and J 2 bases, with 13 bases left between them. Germline V gene lookup returns CDR1 KGHDR and CDR2 SFDVKD. This CDR3 is 15 amino acids long. The CDR3 bases are TGTGCCACCAGTGACCATACAGGGATGAACTATGGCTACACCTTC. Translating it yields CATSDHTGMNYGYTF.

V gene TRBV7-8 combines with J gene TRBJ2-1; 11 bases align to TRBD2. Trimming removed 11 bases from V and 4 bases from J; junction bases left unmatched: 10. This CDR3 is 15 amino acids long. CDR1 SGHVS and CDR2 FQNEAQ come from the germline V gene. The CDR3, as DNA: TGTGCCTCCCGACTAGCGGGGACCTCATACAATGAGCAGTTCTTC. It specifies CASRLAGTSYNEQFF.

The rearrangement joins TRBV27 to TRBJ1-5; TRBD1 is a possible D gene (6 bases). CDR1 is MNHEY, CDR2 SMNVEV, per germline (reference sequence). The CDR3 sequence is 15 residues long. The V end lost 3 bases, the J end lost 3 bases, and 12 bases lay between the germline ends. The CDR3 bases are TGTGCCAGCAGTTTCCTCGGACAGCTCAATCAGCCCCAGCATTTT. Translating gives CASSFLGQLNQPQHF.

The V gene is TRBV11-1, the J gene TRBJ2-7; possibly TRBD2 for D (5 bases). CDR3 length equals 14 residues. Germline V gene data show CDR1 as SGHAT and CDR2 as FQDESV (reference sequence). V gave up 5 bases and J gave up 3 bases, with 14 bases separating them. The CDR3 DNA reads TGTGCCAGCAGCCACCAGGCCCGGGACTACGAGCAGTACTTC. Amino acid sequence: CASSHQARDYEQYF.

CDR3 sequence: CASSRDDNRAAFANVLTF. The CDR3 bases are TGCGCCAGCAGCCGAGACGACAACAGGGCCGCCTTTGCCAACGTCCTGACTTTC. V usage is TRBV4-1 and J usage is TRBJ2-6, with a tentative D call TRBD1 (6 bases). The CDR3 contains 18 residues. V was pared by 4 bases and J by 7 bases, with 23 bases between. Germline CDR1 reads MGHRA; CDR2 reads YSYEKL.